The T cell receptor beta chain under discussion was sequenced for a study of blood T cell repertoires in COVID-19. Study details: The origin of the acute and convalescent COVID-19 samples was the United States, Italy and Spain.

The germline V and J ends were trimmed by 1 base and 5 bases, with 14 bases remaining between them. The CDR3 loop spans 15 amino acids. Germline V gene lookup returns CDR1 SEHNR and CDR2 FQNEAQ (reference sequence). Sequenced by immunoSEQ multiplex PCR; TCRdb stores in-frame clones only, minus some. The data contain roughly 360,000 clones, around nine tenths of them singletons. Specimen: PBMCs or T cells enriched from blood (not recorded which). The origin of this receptor is a woman between 25 and 40 years old with acute COVID-19. V gene TRBV7-9 combines with J gene TRBJ1-2; D call uncertain. The CDR3 DNA reads TGTGCCAGCAGCTTAGGGACGGACGGGGTATATGGCTACACCTTC. Its translation is CASSLGTDGVYGYTF.